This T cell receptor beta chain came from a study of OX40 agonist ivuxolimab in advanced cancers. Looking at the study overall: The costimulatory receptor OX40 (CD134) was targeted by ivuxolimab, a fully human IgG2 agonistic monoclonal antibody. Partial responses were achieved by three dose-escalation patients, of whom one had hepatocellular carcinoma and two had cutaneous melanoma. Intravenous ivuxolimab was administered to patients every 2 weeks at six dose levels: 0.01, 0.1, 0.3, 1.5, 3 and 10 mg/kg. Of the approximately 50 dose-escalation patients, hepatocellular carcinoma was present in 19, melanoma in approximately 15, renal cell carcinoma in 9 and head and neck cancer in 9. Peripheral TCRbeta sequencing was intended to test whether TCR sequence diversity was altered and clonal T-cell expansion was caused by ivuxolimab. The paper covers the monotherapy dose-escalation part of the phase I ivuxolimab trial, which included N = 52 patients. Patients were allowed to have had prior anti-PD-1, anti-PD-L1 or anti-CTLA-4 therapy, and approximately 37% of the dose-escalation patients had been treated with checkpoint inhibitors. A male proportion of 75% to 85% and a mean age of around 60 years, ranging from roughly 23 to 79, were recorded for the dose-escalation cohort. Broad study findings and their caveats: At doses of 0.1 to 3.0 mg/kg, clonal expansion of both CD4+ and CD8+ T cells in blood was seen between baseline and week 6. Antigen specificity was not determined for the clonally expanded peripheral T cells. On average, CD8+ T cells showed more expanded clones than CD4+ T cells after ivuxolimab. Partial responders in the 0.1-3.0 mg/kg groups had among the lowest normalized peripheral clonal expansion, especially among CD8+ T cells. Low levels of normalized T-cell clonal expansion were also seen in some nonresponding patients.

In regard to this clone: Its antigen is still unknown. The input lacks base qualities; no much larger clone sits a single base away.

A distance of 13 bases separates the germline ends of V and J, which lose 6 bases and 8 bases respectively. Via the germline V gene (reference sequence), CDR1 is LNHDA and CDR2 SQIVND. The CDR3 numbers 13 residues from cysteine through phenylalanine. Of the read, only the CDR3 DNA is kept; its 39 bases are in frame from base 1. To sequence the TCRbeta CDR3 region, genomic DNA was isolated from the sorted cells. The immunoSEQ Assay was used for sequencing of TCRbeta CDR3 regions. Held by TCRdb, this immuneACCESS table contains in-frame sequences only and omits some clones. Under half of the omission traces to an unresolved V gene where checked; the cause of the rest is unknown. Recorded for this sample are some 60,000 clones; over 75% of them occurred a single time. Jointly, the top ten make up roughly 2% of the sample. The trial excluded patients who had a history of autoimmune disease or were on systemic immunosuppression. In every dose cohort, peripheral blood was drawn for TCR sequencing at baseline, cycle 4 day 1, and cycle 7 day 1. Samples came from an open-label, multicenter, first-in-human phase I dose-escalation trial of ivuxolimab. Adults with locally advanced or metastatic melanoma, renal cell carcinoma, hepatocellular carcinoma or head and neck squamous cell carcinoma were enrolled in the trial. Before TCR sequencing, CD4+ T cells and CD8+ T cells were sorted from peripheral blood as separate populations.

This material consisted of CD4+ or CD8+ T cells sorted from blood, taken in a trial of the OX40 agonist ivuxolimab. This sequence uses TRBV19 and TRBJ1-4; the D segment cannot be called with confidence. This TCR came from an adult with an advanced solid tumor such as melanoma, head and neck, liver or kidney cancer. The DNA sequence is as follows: TGTGCCAGTAGGGCTGTGGGTGAAGAAAAACTGTTTTTT. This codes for CASRAVGEEKLFF.